This T cell receptor (beta chain) was recorded in a study of T-cell memory formation after mild COVID-19. On the study more broadly: Largely, the TCR clusters proved donor specific.

V gave up 2 bases and J gave up 0 bases, with 8 bases separating them. The CDR3 consists of 15 residues. Germline V gives CDR1 SGHTA, CDR2 FQGNSA. After 5'RACE with constant-segment primers, TCR alpha and TCR beta cDNA libraries carrying sample barcodes and UMIs were obtained. TCRdb ran MiXCR on the 5' RACE reads and lists one entry per CDR3 protein. The sample carries 55,000 to 80,000 distinct CDR3 sequences, less than 9.5% recorded once. The rearrangement joins TRBV7-2 to TRBJ1-3, with no clear D. The source of this sequence is a man aged 18 to 30 who had mild COVID-19 (a few samples of this study predate the infection). Cell type and time point are not known. Material for sequencing was PBMCs or a T cell subset sorted from them (not recorded which). The CDR3, as DNA: TGTGCCAGCAGCTTAATGGCTTACTCTGGAAACACCATATATTTT. As protein: CASSLMAYSGNTIYF.